These 24 T cell receptor beta chains came from one sample sequenced in a study of post-analysis software for immune sequencing data. Study outcomes and limitations: Patients carried five TRBV segments more frequently than controls did, and TRBV5-6, TRBV5-1 and TRBV20-1 were among them.

No antigen has been assigned to these receptors. Prepared libraries of TCR beta cDNA carried unique molecular identifiers. From the PCR reads, TCRdb called clonotypes with MiXCR, one entry per CDR3 protein. The sample holds hundreds of thousands of distinct CDR3 sequences, 30% to 45% seen once. Specimen: blood. These receptors were taken from a girl between 5 and 17 years old with multiple sclerosis.

The rearrangement uses TRBV19 and TRBJ2-1; no clear D. This CDR3 comprises 13 residues. V lost 8 bases, J lost 2 bases, and 10 bases lay in between. Germline V lookup: CDR1 LNHDA, CDR2 SQIVND (reference sequence). The CDR3 reads CASSSLPYNEQFF. The CDR3 region has the DNA TGTGCCAGTTCGTCCCTCCCCTACAATGAGCAGTTCTTC.

The chain recombines TRBV29-1 with TRBJ2-2, with D perhaps being TRBD1 or TRBD2 (7 bases each). The ends were cut back, 1 base at V and 4 bases at J, with 16 bases in the middle. The germline gives CDR1 SQVTM, CDR2 ANQGSEA. The CDR3 is 16 residues long. The chain's CDR3 is CSVEGGGQISTGELFF. The CDR3 region has the DNA TGCAGCGTTGAAGGGGGGGGACAGATAAGCACCGGGGAGCTGTTTTTT.

This clonotype was counted many times. V usage is TRBV7-7 and J usage is TRBJ1-4; D is unresolved. The CDR3 covers 13 residues. Trimming left V 5 bases short and J 10 bases short, with 14 bases between. Germline assignment: CDR1 SSHAT and CDR2 FNYEAQ (reference sequence). The CDR3 DNA sequence: TGTGCCAGCAGCCCTTTGAGGGAAGTAAAACTGTTTTTT. Protein: CASSPLREVKLFF.

The V call is TRBV7-6, the J call TRBJ2-7, with unresolved D. The germline CDR1 and CDR2 sequences are SGHVS and FNYEAQ. The V and J ends lost 5 bases and 1 base respectively, with 9 bases between them. The CDR3 sequence is 13 residues long. CDR3 in amino acids: CASSISGSYEQYF. In DNA, the CDR3 is TGTGCCAGCAGCATCAGTGGTTCCTACGAGCAGTACTTC.

The chain employs TRBV30 and TRBJ2-7; TRBD2 is a possible D gene (7 bases). The CDR3 contains 12 residues. The ends were cut back, 3 bases at V and 3 bases at J, with 9 bases in the middle. Germline lookup yields CDR1 GTSNPN and CDR2 SVGIG (reference sequence). The CDR3, as DNA: TGTGCCTGGAGCGGGGGGCTCTACGAGCAGTACTTC. As protein: CAWSGGLYEQYF.

This clonotype was found a few times. The V and J genes are TRBV2 and TRBJ2-3; unclear D gene. The CDR3 totals 16 residues. Germline CDR1 is SNHLY and CDR2 is FYNNEI. V gave up 6 bases and J gave up 1 base, with 17 bases separating them. CDR3: CASRSDILAGTDTQYF. The CDR3, as DNA: TGTGCCAGCAGAAGCGACATCCTGGCGGGCACAGATACGCAGTATTTT.

V is TRBV6-5 and J is TRBJ2-7; TRBD1 might be the D (7 bases). V was pared by 6 bases and J by 6 bases, with 21 bases between. From germline, CDR1 is MNHEY and CDR2 SVGAGI. The CDR3 extends over 15 amino acids. The CDR3 here is CASSSRRGAGSEQYF. The CDR3 DNA sequence: TGTGCCAGCAGCTCCCGCAGGGGGGCCGGAAGCGAGCAGTACTTC.

The chain recombines TRBV12-3 or TRBV12-4 with TRBJ2-6; unclear D gene. Trimming removed 10 bases at V and 0 bases at J, with 19 bases between. This CDR3 comprises 17 residues. CDR3 in DNA: TGTGCCACTGCCCCCTCCTGGGTTTTCTCTGGGGCCAACGTCCTGACTTTC. It yields the protein CATAPSWVFSGANVLTF.

This clonotype was detected many times. The V call is TRBV6-1, the J call TRBJ1-2; 9 bases are a match to TRBD1. Germline values: CDR1 MNHNS, CDR2 SASEGT. Trimming took 2 bases from V and 4 from J; bases not matched to a gene: 5. CDR3 size: 15 residues. Here the CDR3 reads CASSEPGQGFYGYTF. CDR3 DNA sequence: TGTGCCAGCAGTGAACCCGGACAGGGGTTCTATGGCTACACCTTC.

This clonotype was counted only a few times. The gene calls are TRBV6-5 and TRBJ1-2; the D gene is possibly TRBD1 (6 bases). This CDR3 is built from 16 residues. Germline values: CDR1 MNHEY, CDR2 SVGAGI. Trimming stripped 6 bases from V and 4 bases from J, with 21 bases between. In nucleotides, the CDR3 is TGTGCCAGCAGCCCCGTGGGGTTAGGGGGAGCCTATGGCTACACCTTC. The encoded protein is CASSPVGLGGAYGYTF.

This clonotype was counted a few times. V usage is TRBV20-1 and J usage is TRBJ2-2; 8 bases are a match to TRBD1. This CDR3 has 13 residues. V gave up 8 bases and J gave up 1 base; unmatched junction bases: 3. From germline, CDR1 is DFQATT and CDR2 SNEGSKA (reference sequence). This CDR3 is CSCTGGNTGELFF. The DNA of the CDR3 is TGCAGTTGTACAGGGGGGAACACCGGGGAGCTGTTTTTT.

Concerning this clonotype: This could be a read error, since a much larger clone is one nucleotide away. The genes are TRBV10-3 and TRBJ1-2; D unclear. V lost 0 bases and J 2 bases, leaving 7 bases between the germline ends. The CDR3 loop spans 14 amino acids. CDR1 is ENHRY, CDR2 SYGVKD, per germline. The CDR3 spells CAISESTENYGYTF. Written as DNA, the CDR3 is TGTGCCATCAGTGAGTCGACGGAGAACTATGGCTACACCTTC.

This clonotype was observed a few times. J is TRBJ2-1 and V is TRBV2; 12 bases align to TRBD2. The CDR3 is 15 residues long. The junction had 4 bases not matched to a gene; V was cut back by 7 bases and J by 3 bases. The germline gives CDR1 SNHLY, CDR2 FYNNEI. For the CDR3, the DNA is TGTGCCAGCAAACCGACTAGCGGGGGCTACAATGAGCAGTTCTTC. Amino acid sequence: CASKPTSGGYNEQFF.

This clonotype was seen many times. This chain links TRBV28 with TRBJ1-1; the D is unclear. Trimming removed 5 bases at V and 4 bases at J, with 17 bases between. Per germline, CDR1 MDHEN and CDR2 SYDVKM. The CDR3 has 15 residues. The CDR3 DNA sequence: TGTGCCAGCAGTCCCGGTGGAGGGCTGGGCACTGAAGCTTTCTTT. Translating it yields CASSPGGGLGTEAFF.

This clonotype showed up just a few times. The V gene is TRBV7-6, the J gene TRBJ2-1, with TRBD2 identical over 13 bases. Germline V gene data show CDR1 as SGHVS and CDR2 as FNYEAQ. The CDR3 spans 15 residues. Trimming at V came to 5 bases and at J to 8 bases, leaving 6 bases not matched to a gene. In DNA form, the CDR3 reads TGTGCCAGCAGCGTACTAGCGGGGGGGATGCATGAGCAGTTCTTC. Translation: CASSVLAGGMHEQFF.

In its sample, this clonotype was seen a few times. V is TRBV2 and J is TRBJ2-5, with 7 bases lining up with TRBD2. CDR1 is SNHLY and CDR2 is FYNNEI in the germline V gene. CDR3 length: 15 residues. With V trimmed by 6 bases and J by 2 bases, 9 bases remained unmatched. CDR3 residues: CASRPATSRQETQYF. The DNA of the CDR3 is TGTGCCAGCAGACCGGCGACTAGCCGACAAGAGACCCAGTACTTC.

This clonotype was seen many times. The chain has TRBV20-1 and TRBJ1-1; TRBD1 aligns across 8 bases. The CDR3 spans 15 residues. The germline CDR1 and CDR2 sequences are DFQATT and SNEGSKA (reference sequence). Trimming at V came to 3 bases and at J to 4 bases, leaving 10 bases not matched to a gene. As DNA, the CDR3 is TGCAGTGCTAGTGATGGAACAGGGGGACTCACTGAAGCTTTCTTT. It is translated as CSASDGTGGLTEAFF.

A remark on this clonotype: This may stem from a read error, because a much larger clone lies one nucleotide away. The gene calls are TRBV29-1 and TRBJ1-1; D is unresolved. Germline-derived CDR1 and CDR2 are SQVTM and ANQGSEA. The CDR3 is 12 amino acids. The CDR3: CSVELVNTEVFF. DNA of the CDR3: TGCAGCGTTGAATTGGTGAACACTGAAGTTTTCTTT.

As regards this clonotype: A single base separates this from a much larger clone, so it may be a read error. The CDR3 is CASSSLMSRNEQFF. In nucleotides, the CDR3 is TGTGCCAGCAGCTCGCTTATGTCCCGCAATGAGCAGTTCTTC. V usage is TRBV7-2 and J usage is TRBJ2-1; no firm D call. The CDR3 runs to 14 residues. CDR1 and CDR2 from the germline V gene are SGHTA and FQGNSA. V lost 4 bases to trimming and J lost 6 bases, with 13 bases between them.

The V call is TRBV6-2 or TRBV6-3, the J call TRBJ2-3; D possibly corresponds to TRBD2 (7 bases). The germline V gene encodes CDR1 MNHEY and CDR2 SVGEGT. V was cut by 2 bases and J by 6 bases, with 27 bases left in between. The CDR3 totals 19 residues. The CDR3 bases are TGTGCCAGCAGTTACCCCAAAGAAGATAACCCGGGGGGCCGGGATACGCAGTATTTT. This codes for CASSYPKEDNPGGRDTQYF.

The chain is built from TRBV7-2 and TRBJ2-1; D is perhaps TRBD1 or TRBD2 (5 bases each). The V and J ends lost 3 bases and 9 bases respectively, with 18 bases between them. This CDR3 has 15 amino acids. Per germline, CDR1 SGHTA and CDR2 FQGNSA. The DNA of the CDR3 is TGTGCCAGCAGCTTCCTGGGACCCAAGGTCCCTGAGCAGTTCTTC. Translated: CASSFLGPKVPEQFF.

This clonotype occurred a few times. The J gene is TRBJ2-3, the V gene TRBV4-1, with 15 nucleotides matching TRBD2. This CDR3 is built from 17 residues. Germline V gene sequence: CDR1 MGHRA, CDR2 YSYEKL. The J segment lost 5 bases and the V segment lost 0 bases, leaving 3 bases of the junction unmatched. Written as DNA, the CDR3 is TGCGCCAGCAGCCAAGAGGGGACTAGCGGGAGGAGAGATACGCAGTATTTT. As protein: CASSQEGTSGRRDTQYF.

This clonotype was detected a few times. The rearrangement joins TRBV20-1 to TRBJ1-6, with 9 nucleotides matching TRBD1. Germline V gene data show CDR1 as DFQATT and CDR2 as SNEGSKA (reference sequence). This CDR3 is 13 amino acids long. V shed 6 bases, J shed 14 bases, and the junction held 11 bases outside the gene matches. CDR3 loop: CSAKTGTGFSLHF. CDR3 sequence (DNA): TGCAGTGCCAAAACCGGGACAGGGTTTTCCCTCCACTTT.

The V and J genes are TRBV5-1 and TRBJ2-7; the match to TRBD1 covers 7 bases. The J segment lost 0 bases and the V segment lost 2 bases, leaving 2 bases of the junction unmatched. CDR1 SGHRS and CDR2 YFSETQ come from the germline V gene. The length of the CDR3 is 14 residues. This CDR3 reads CASSFDRDSYEQYF. The CDR3 coding sequence is TGCGCCAGCAGCTTCGACAGGGACTCCTACGAGCAGTACTTC.